Listed below are T cell receptor beta chains from one sample, sequenced in a study of blood T cell repertoires in COVID-19. Only in-frame clones appear in the TCRdb table, and some are missing; sequencing was by immunoSEQ multiplex PCR. The sample includes about 180,000 clones, nearly 80% of them seen just once. The specimen was peripheral blood. The receptors originated from a woman in her 70s with acute or convalescent COVID-19. The CDR3 runs from the conserved cysteine through the conserved F or W. Fields, in order: clone size, D gene, V gene, J gene, CDR3 protein, CDR3 DNA. D genes are given only for firm matches. Clone size is given for some rows only: seen once, a few or many times, or a class if the clone is expanded.

size: .
D: .
V: TRBV5-6
J: TRBJ2-1
CDR3: CASSLGEAYNEQFF
DNA: TGTGCCAGCAGCTTAGGTGAGGCGTACAATGAGCAGTTCTTC

size: .
D: TRBD1
V: TRBV29-1
J: TRBJ2-2
CDR3: CSIRGWGTGGLTGELFF
DNA: TGCAGCATACGAGGTTGGGGGACAGGGGGTCTTACCGGGGAGCTGTTTTTT

size: .
D: .
V: TRBV2
J: TRBJ2-7
CDR3: CASSGVTGNSYEQYF
DNA: TGTGCCAGCAGTGGGGTGACAGGAAACTCCTACGAGCAGTACTTC

size: .
D: TRBD2
V: TRBV19
J: TRBJ2-1
CDR3: CASSPTSAGVYNEQFF
DNA: TGTGCCAGTAGTCCCACCTCAGCGGGAGTATACAATGAGCAGTTCTTC

size: .
D: TRBD1
V: TRBV2
J: TRBJ1-2
CDR3: CASTPEGQGGGYTF
DNA: TGTGCCAGCACCCCGGAGGGGCAGGGGGGTGGCTACACCTTC

size: once
D: .
V: TRBV14
J: TRBJ1-3
CDR3: CASSQDRLISGNTIYF
DNA: TGTGCCAGCAGCCAAGACAGGCTGATCTCTGGAAACACCATATATTTT

size: once
D: .
V: TRBV19
J: TRBJ2-7
CDR3: CASRNRDSYEQYF
DNA: TGTGCCAGTAGGAATCGGGATTCCTACGAGCAGTACTTC

size: many
D: .
V: TRBV5-1
J: TRBJ1-1
CDR3: CASSLAEHTSAFF
DNA: TGCGCCAGCAGCTTGGCAGAACACACGTCGGCTTTCTTT

size: .
D: .
V: TRBV10-2
J: TRBJ2-1
CDR3: CASSDEEQFF
DNA: TGCGCCAGCAGTGATGAGGAGCAGTTCTTC

size: .
D: TRBD2
V: TRBV10-1
J: TRBJ2-3
CDR3: CASGTSGTDTQYF
DNA: TGCGCCAGCGGGACTAGCGGCACAGATACGCAGTATTTT

size: once
D: TRBD1
V: TRBV7-2
J: TRBJ2-5
CDR3: CASSALQGGETQYF
DNA: TGTGCCAGCAGCGCGTTACAGGGGGGCGAGACCCAGTACTTC

size: .
D: TRBD1
V: TRBV30
J: TRBJ2-7
CDR3: CAWTEGGAVSLKQYF
DNA: TGTGCCTGGACGGAAGGGGGCGCAGTCTCCCTTAAGCAGTACTTC

size: .
D: TRBD2
V: TRBV7-3
J: TRBJ2-2
CDR3: CASSMGGSKITGELFF
DNA: TGTGCCAGCAGTATGGGCGGGAGTAAAATCACCGGGGAGCTGTTTTTT